These 17 T cell receptor beta chains were all obtained from the same sample, sequenced in a study of blood T cells in healthy people across ages. A second PCR of about 7 to 12 cycles used a sample-barcoded 5' primer and a J-beta primer mix. TCRdb re-called the 5' RACE reads through MiXCR, storing one row per CDR3 protein. The data contain about 720,000 distinct CDR3 sequences, approximately 21% of them singletons. Sequenced: blood. The source is a man between 70 and 80 years old in good health.

This clonotype has more than one count but fewer than ten. This sequence joins TRBV7-8 and TRBJ2-5; 10 positions match TRBD2. Germline loops: CDR1 SGHVS, CDR2 FQNEAQ. The ends lost 0 bases at V and 9 bases at J; junction bases unmatched: 13. The CDR3 spans 17 residues. The CDR3 loop reads CASSLARLAGEQGSQYF. Written as DNA, the CDR3 is TGTGCCAGCAGCTTAGCGAGGCTAGCGGGGGAGCAGGGGTCCCAGTACTTC.

This chain links TRBV25-1 with TRBJ2-1; D remains unclear. Trimming left V 4 bases short and J 6 bases short, with 16 bases between. Germline V gives CDR1 MGHDK, CDR2 SYGVNS. CDR3 length: 15 residues. CDR3 bases: TGTGCCAGCAGTGCTCCCGCAGGCGGCCGCAATGAGCAGTTCTTC. It specifies CASSAPAGGRNEQFF.

The chain is built from TRBV11-2 and TRBJ1-6, with a tentative D call TRBD1 (5 bases). Per the germline V gene, CDR1 is SGHAT and CDR2 is FQNNGV. This CDR3 comprises 16 residues. The ends were cut back, 5 bases at V and 6 bases at J, with 17 bases in the middle. The CDR3 reads CASSLTGIGTNSPLHF. CDR3 in DNA: TGTGCCAGCAGCCTTACCGGGATAGGGACTAATTCACCCCTCCACTTT.

The chain joins TRBV20-1 to TRBJ1-2; no firm D call. V was cut by 6 bases and J by 10 bases, with 6 bases left in between. From germline, CDR1 is DFQATT and CDR2 SNEGSKA (reference sequence). The CDR3 length is 8 residues. The CDR3 DNA is TGCAGTGCCGGCGTCTACACCTTC. Encoded protein: CSAGVYTF.

This clonotype has a count of ten or more. The rearrangement joins TRBV29-1 to TRBJ2-5, with 8 bases matching TRBD1. Near its end, the DNA agrees better with TRBJ2-7, so the J call may be wrong. CDR3 length: 12 residues. CDR1 and CDR2 from the germline V gene are SQVTM and ANQGSEA. The CDR3 loop is CSVAAGGDEQYF. CDR3 sequence (DNA): TGCAGCGTTGCCGCAGGGGGCGACGAGCAGTACTTC.

This clonotype was found a few times. V is TRBV27 and J is TRBJ1-4; the D gene is possibly TRBD1 (5 bases). The V end was cut by 1 base, the J end by 8 bases, with 14 bases between. Germline loops: CDR1 MNHEY, CDR2 SMNVEV (reference sequence). The CDR3 has 15 residues. The CDR3 reads CASSLLGGGEEKLFF. The CDR3 DNA reads TGTGCCAGCAGTTTATTGGGGGGTGGTGAGGAAAAACTGTTTTTT.

This clonotype came up a few times. The chain joins TRBV12-3 or TRBV12-4 to TRBJ1-4; perhaps TRBD1 as D (5 bases). Trimming shortened V by 6 bases and J by 2 bases, and 13 bases separated the two germline ends. The CDR3 loop spans 15 amino acids. This CDR3 reads CASSRGTTTNEKLFF. The CDR3 DNA follows: TGTGCCAGCAGCCGAGGGACCACGACTAATGAAAAACTGTTTTTT.

The chain couples TRBV2 to TRBJ1-4; possibly TRBD1 for D (6 bases). Germline V CDR1 and CDR2: SNHLY, FYNNEI. The CDR3 spans 14 residues. V shed 6 bases and J shed 3 bases, with 11 bases lying between them. The CDR3 coding sequence is TGTGCCAGCAGGCGGAGGGGGTCTAATGAAAAACTGTTTTTT. It translates to CASRRRGSNEKLFF.

This clonotype was observed a handful of times. V and J are TRBV12-3 or TRBV12-4 and TRBJ1-3; no definite D call. The V gene lost 2 bases and the J gene lost 0 bases, with 8 bases spanning the gap. There are 15 residues in the CDR3. CDR3 nucleotides: TGTGCCAGCAGTTTATTTGGCGTCTCTGGAAACACCATATATTTT. Protein: CASSLFGVSGNTIYF.

J is TRBJ2-4 and V is TRBV5-6; a weak D match, TRBD1 (6 bases). The CDR3 totals 15 residues. Germline V gives CDR1 SGHDT, CDR2 YYEEEE. Trimming removed 4 bases from V and 0 bases from J, with 11 bases in between. DNA for the CDR3: TGTGCCAGCAGCCAGGACAGTCCAGCCAAAAACATTCAGTACTTC. Translating it yields CASSQDSPAKNIQYF.

CDR3 coding DNA: TGTGCCATCAGTGAGTCGTGGGGCTACACCTTC. It encodes CAISESWGYTF. V is TRBV10-3 and J is TRBJ1-2; no clear D gene. V was trimmed by 0 bases and J by 8 bases, leaving 4 bases between them. Germline V gene sequence: CDR1 ENHRY, CDR2 SYGVKD. This CDR3 comprises 11 residues.

This clonotype has just a few counts. V and J are TRBV7-2 and TRBJ1-1; the D is unclear. Trimming pared 4 bases from V and 1 base from J, leaving 7 bases between. This CDR3 spans 13 amino acids. The germline V gene has CDR1 SGHTA and CDR2 FQGNSA. CDR3 region: CASSWSWNTEAFF. In DNA form, the CDR3 reads TGTGCCAGCAGCTGGTCTTGGAACACTGAAGCTTTCTTT.

This clonotype showed up just a few times. The chain is built from TRBV20-1 and TRBJ2-5; D gene uncertain. Trimming left V 0 bases short and J 5 bases short, with 16 bases between. CDR3 length: 15 residues. Germline CDR1 and CDR2: DFQATT and SNEGSKA (reference sequence). This chain's CDR3 is CSARDPSSAGETQYF. CDR3 nucleotide sequence: TGCAGTGCTAGAGATCCATCCTCCGCTGGGGAGACCCAGTACTTC.

The V gene is TRBV19, the J gene TRBJ2-3; no firm D call. V lost 7 bases and J lost 4, with 15 bases in between. CDR1 and CDR2 from the germline V gene are LNHDA and SQIVND (reference sequence). The CDR3 has 14 residues. The CDR3 loop is CASTKGVGADTQYF. CDR3 nucleotide sequence: TGTGCCAGTACTAAAGGAGTTGGAGCAGATACGCAGTATTTT.

This clonotype occurred a few times. The chain combines TRBV7-2 with TRBJ2-6, with D maybe TRBD2 (6 bases). Germline V gene data show CDR1 as SGHTA and CDR2 as FQGNSA. With 2 bases removed from V and 4 bases from J, the gap between germline ends came to 12 bases. There are 16 residues in the CDR3. The CDR3 is CASSLSGVAGANVLTF. CDR3 DNA: TGTGCCAGCAGCTTATCGGGGGTTGCCGGGGCCAACGTCCTGACTTTC.

This clonotype was detected only a few times. The CDR3 nucleotides are TGCAGTGCGTCCGGGACTAGCGGCTACGAGCAGTACTTC. This translates into CSASGTSGYEQYF. The V gene is TRBV20-1, the J gene TRBJ2-7; 11 bases align to TRBD2. Germline V gene sequence: CDR1 DFQATT, CDR2 SNEGSKA (reference sequence). V lost 6 bases to trimming and J lost 3 bases; unmatched junction nucleotides: 4. This CDR3 region has 13 residues.

This clonotype appeared once. This chain joins TRBV7-2 and TRBJ1-2; unclear D gene. The CDR3 extends over 16 amino acids. V was clipped by 1 base and J by 4 bases, with 16 bases between them. From germline, CDR1 is SGHTA and CDR2 FQGNSA. CDR3 in amino acids: CASSLELGRTSYGYTF. CDR3 nucleotides: TGTGCCAGCAGCTTAGAATTAGGGAGGACGTCCTATGGCTACACCTTC.